The next 23 T cell receptor beta chains were all read from a single sample in a study of blood T cell repertoires in COVID-19. Repertoires were generated with immunoSEQ multiplex PCR, while TCRdb's copy carries only in-frame clones and drops some. The data show fewer than 700,000 clones, with 85% to 90% seen just once and 7.8% held by the top ten. Sequences were obtained from peripheral blood. The receptor set was obtained from a woman aged 45 to 65 with COVID-19, enrolled during active disease.

This clone was recorded once. This chain joins TRBV24-1 and TRBJ2-1; TRBD1 matches at 7 bases. CDR3 length: 16 residues. Per the germline V gene, CDR1 is KGHDR and CDR2 is SFDVKD. V was pared by 2 bases and J by 7 bases, with 10 bases of the junction left unmatched. CDR3 bases: TGTGCCACCAGTGATTCGGACAGGCGAAGTTCGAATGAGCAGTTCTTC. Its translation is CATSDSDRRSSNEQFF.

The rearrangement links TRBV11-2 to TRBJ1-4, with TRBD1 matching 7 bases. Germline CDR1 is SGHAT and CDR2 is FQNNGV. V shed 7 bases, J shed 7 bases, and the junction held 9 bases outside the gene matches. The CDR3 is made up of 14 amino acids. The CDR3 DNA sequence: TGTGCCAGCAAACAGACAGGGAGGAGTGAAAAACTGTTTTTT. It encodes CASKQTGRSEKLFF.

The rearrangement links TRBV28 to TRBJ1-5, with 9 bases matching TRBD1. The CDR3 has 17 amino acids. CDR1 MDHEN and CDR2 SYDVKM come from the germline V gene. The V gene end was trimmed by 5 bases and the J gene end by 2 bases; junction bases not matched to a gene: 10. The DNA of the CDR3 is TGTGCCAGCAGTGACGATGGGACAGGGAGGCGCAATCAGCCCCAGCATTTT. This sequence encodes CASSDDGTGRRNQPQHF. The entire variable domain, with the rest obtained from reference TRBV28 and TRBJ1-5, is as follows: DVKVTQSSRYLVKRTGEKVFLECVQDMDHENMFWYRQDPGLGLRLIYFSYDVKMKEKGDIPEGYSVSREKKERFSLILESASTNQTSMYLCASSDDGTGRRNQPQHFGDGTRLSIL.

The chain employs TRBV5-6 and TRBJ1-1; 7 bases are a match to TRBD1. Trimming removed 7 bases from V and 4 bases from J; junction bases left unmatched: 4. The CDR3 is made up of 12 amino acids. Germline CDR1 is SGHDT and CDR2 is YYEEEE. CDR3 in DNA: TGTGCCAGCGGGGCAGGGGGCACTGAAGCTTTCTTT. Its protein product is CASGAGGTEAFF. Drawing the rest from reference TRBV5-6 and TRBJ1-1, the complete variable domain is DAGVTQSPTHLIKTRGQQVTLRCSPKSGHDTVSWYQQALGQGPQFIFQYYEEEERQRGNFPDRFSGHQFPNYSSELNVNALLLGDSALYLCASGAGGTEAFFGQGTRLTVV.

This rearrangement joins TRBV5-4 to TRBJ2-1; 12 nucleotides align to TRBD2. The trim removed 4 bases at V and 0 bases at J, leaving 2 bases unmatched. Germline assignment: CDR1 SGHNT and CDR2 YYREEE (reference sequence). CDR3 length equals 16 residues. The DNA of the CDR3 is TGTGCCAGCAGCCAACTAGCGGGGGGCTCCTACAATGAGCAGTTCTTC. Its protein is CASSQLAGGSYNEQFF. Variable domain in full (rest from reference TRBV5-4 and TRBJ2-1): ETGVTQSPTHLIKTRGQQVTLRCSSQSGHNTVSWYQQALGQGPQFIFQYYREEENGRGNFPPRFSGLQFPNYSSELNVNALELDDSALYLCASSQLAGGSYNEQFFGPGTRLTVL.

This rearrangement joins TRBV2 to TRBJ2-7; 10 nucleotides line up with TRBD2. Unmatched junction bases numbered 7, after V lost 4 bases and J lost 1 base. This CDR3 contains 16 residues. Germline values: CDR1 SNHLY, CDR2 FYNNEI. The CDR3 loop is CASSASGGVFSYEQYF. The CDR3 bases are TGTGCCAGCAGTGCTAGCGGGGGCGTTTTTTCCTACGAGCAGTACTTC.

The J gene is TRBJ1-5, the V gene TRBV6-1; D may be TRBD1 (5 bases). The germline V gene has CDR1 MNHNS and CDR2 SASEGT. Trimming stripped 2 bases from V and 3 bases from J, with 14 bases between. The CDR3 is 16 residues long. CDR3 residues: CASSESIGGANQPQHF. CDR3 DNA: TGTGCCAGCAGTGAATCGATCGGGGGAGCCAATCAGCCCCAGCATTTT.

The CDR3 region is CSVGGGTQYF. CDR3 in DNA: TGCAGCGTGGGGGGGGGTACGCAGTATTTT. The chain joins TRBV29-1 to TRBJ2-3; 7 positions agree with TRBD2. Germline CDR1 reads SQVTM; CDR2 reads ANQGSEA. V trimming: 6 bases; J trimming: 8 bases; junction bases outside the gene matches: 2. This CDR3 has 10 residues.

The chain couples TRBV2 to TRBJ1-6; tentatively, D is TRBD1 (5 bases). Germline-derived CDR1 and CDR2 are SNHLY and FYNNEI. V was cut by 5 bases and J by 7 bases, with 15 bases left in between. The CDR3 length is 15 residues. The CDR3 bases are TGTGCCAGCAGTCCACGGGGGAATAACAATTCACCCCTCCACTTT. Translating gives CASSPRGNNNSPLHF.

Here the CDR3 reads CASSLGRGGTEAFF. The CDR3 DNA reads TGTGCCAGCAGCTTGGGCCGGGGAGGGACTGAAGCTTTCTTT. This chain joins TRBV7-8 and TRBJ1-1; D gene ambiguous. Germline values: CDR1 SGHVS, CDR2 FQNEAQ. This CDR3 contains 14 residues. The V gene lost 3 bases and the J gene lost 5 bases, with 13 bases spanning the gap.

The rearrangement joins TRBV5-6 to TRBJ1-5, with 9 nucleotides matching TRBD1. The trim removed 4 bases at V and 7 bases at J, leaving 18 bases unmatched. Germline V lookup: CDR1 SGHDT, CDR2 YYEEEE. The CDR3 has 18 amino acids. The CDR3 spells CASSLTGTGMRTGQPQHF. CDR3 bases: TGTGCCAGCAGCCTAACTGGGACAGGGATGCGAACGGGACAGCCCCAGCATTTT.

J is TRBJ2-1 and V is TRBV11-2; 10 bases line up with TRBD1. The germline CDR1 and CDR2 sequences are SGHAT and FQNNGV. The CDR3 spans 12 residues. V gave up 3 bases and J gave up 15 bases; unmatched junction bases: 5. CDR3 residues: CASSFPGQGPFF. CDR3 nucleotides: TGTGCCAGCAGCTTCCCGGGACAGGGGCCGTTCTTC. Based on the CDR3 plus reference TRBV11-2 and TRBJ2-1, the full variable domain is EAGVAQSPRYKIIEKRQSVAFWCNPISGHATLYWYQQILGQGPKLLIQFQNNGVVDDSQLPKDRFSAERLKGVDSTLKIQPAKLEDSAVYLCASSFPGQGPFFGPGTRLTVL.

The V call is TRBV4-1, the J call TRBJ1-1, with 9 bases identical to TRBD1. Trimming at V came to 1 base and at J to 10 bases, leaving 10 bases not matched to a gene. Germline V gives CDR1 MGHRA, CDR2 YSYEKL. This CDR3 has 15 amino acids. Here the CDR3 DNA reads TGCGCCAGCAGCCAAGTGCGACAGGGGGGTCTTGGAGCTTTCTTT. It yields the protein CASSQVRQGGLGAFF.

The gene calls are TRBV19 and TRBJ1-2; D perhaps matches TRBD1 (5 bases). The CDR3 is 14 amino acids. CDR1 and CDR2 (germline): LNHDA, SQIVND (reference sequence). The CDR3 bases are TGTGCTCTCGGAGGGACCGGCGACCTCTATGGCTACACCTTC. Translated: CALGGTGDLYGYTF.

This sequence joins TRBV7-5 and TRBJ1-5. TRBV7-5 is a pseudogene locus. The CDR3 is made up of 13 amino acids. CDR3 in DNA: TGTGCCAGCGTGGAGGGAAACTCTCAGCCCCAGCATTTT. Translation gives CASVEGNSQPQHF.

The V call is TRBV29-1, the J call TRBJ1-4; TRBD1 agrees at 7 bases. V lost 4 bases, J lost 0 bases, and 5 bases stayed unmatched. This CDR3 is 15 amino acids long. In germline, CDR1 is SQVTM, CDR2 ANQGSEA. CDR3 loop: CSVASTGATNEKLFF. The DNA of the CDR3 is TGCAGCGTTGCGTCAACAGGGGCAACTAATGAAAAACTGTTTTTT.

This rearrangement joins TRBV5-1 to TRBJ2-7, with TRBD2 identical over 7 bases. The V gene's germline CDR1 is SGHRS and CDR2 YFSETQ. There are 15 residues in the CDR3. V shed 4 bases, J shed 2 bases, and the junction held 9 bases outside the gene matches. The CDR3 sequence: CASSLGGGGTYEQYF. As DNA, the CDR3 is TGCGCCAGCAGCCTGGGAGGCGGGGGTACCTACGAGCAGTACTTC.

The chain carries TRBV18 and TRBJ1-1; maybe TRBD1 (6 bases). V was trimmed by 0 bases and J by 1 base, leaving 9 bases between them. There are 15 residues in the CDR3. From germline, CDR1 is KGHSH and CDR2 LQKENI. CDR3 nucleotides: TGTGCCAGCTCACCACCGGGGGGGCGGAACACTGAAGCTTTCTTT. Translation: CASSPPGGRNTEAFF.

This rearrangement joins TRBV25-1 to TRBJ1-1; a possible D gene is TRBD1 (5 bases). The CDR3 is 16 amino acids. CDR1 is MGHDK, CDR2 SYGVNS, per germline. V shed 3 bases and J shed 6 bases, with 20 bases lying between them. CDR3 coding DNA: TGTGCCAGCAGTGACGCAACCGGAGGGGACGGCGCTGAAGCTTTCTTT. It specifies CASSDATGGDGAEAFF.

The CDR3 reads CASSLSGTAIYEQYF. The CDR3, as DNA: TGTGCCAGCAGTTTATCCGGGACAGCTATATACGAGCAGTACTTC. The J gene is TRBJ2-7, the V gene TRBV27, with 7 bases that match TRBD1. The CDR3 length is 15 residues. Germline lookup yields CDR1 MNHEY and CDR2 SMNVEV (reference sequence). The trim removed 0 bases at V and 4 bases at J, leaving 6 bases unmatched.

The rearrangement links TRBV11-1 to TRBJ1-2; D not resolved. V lost 4 bases to trimming and J lost 8 bases, with 17 bases between them. CDR1 and CDR2 (germline): SGHAT, FQDESV (reference sequence). The CDR3 loop spans 14 amino acids. The CDR3 protein is CASSSTLGAGGYTF. The CDR3 coding sequence is TGTGCCAGCAGCTCTACATTGGGCGCTGGGGGCTACACCTTC.

Here the CDR3 reads CASSGGLAVNYEQYF. The CDR3 region has the DNA TGTGCCAGCAGCGGGGGACTAGCAGTAAACTACGAGCAGTACTTC. The chain is built from TRBV5-5 and TRBJ2-7; 9 positions agree with TRBD2. This CDR3 has 15 residues. The germline V gene has CDR1 SGHKS and CDR2 YYEKEE (reference sequence). The junction had 8 bases not matched to a gene; V was cut back by 4 bases and J by 3 bases.

Turning to this clone: One junction end does not reproduce the germline sequence, and a read error may be involved. The V gene is TRBV19, the J gene TRBJ1-5; TRBD1 matches at 8 bases. The CDR3 extends over 15 amino acids. Looked up from germline, CDR1 is LNHDA and CDR2 is SQIVND (reference sequence). CDR3 protein: CASSIISGGNQPQHF. In nucleotides, the CDR3 is TGTGCCAGTAGTATTATATCAGGGGGCAACCAGCCCCAGCATTTT. Variable domain in full (rest from reference TRBV19 and TRBJ1-5): DGGITQSPKYLFRKEGQNVTLSCEQNLNHDAMYWYRQDPGQGLRLIYYSQIVNDFQKGDIAEGYSVSREKKESFPLTVTSAQKNPTAFYLCASSIISGGNQPQHFGDGTRLSIL.